The sequence of this TCR beta chain was determined in a study of OX40 agonist ivuxolimab in advanced cancers. Study-level points and caveats: Relative to CD4+, CD8+ T cells held more expanded clones on average.

A history of autoimmune disease or systemic immunosuppression excluded patients. The CDR3 is made up of 14 amino acids. V was shortened by 2 bases and J by 3 bases, with 10 bases between the two germline ends. Germline values: CDR1 MNHEY, CDR2 SVGAGI. Data came from immunoSEQ multiplex PCR; TCRdb stores just in-frame clones and leaves some out. The sample shows about 85,000 clones, 87% of them seen only once. With respect to this clone: Its antigen remains unknown.

This chain joins TRBV6-5 and TRBJ1-2; D possibly corresponds to TRBD1 (5 bases). The starting material was CD4+ or CD8+ T cells sorted from blood, obtained in a trial of the OX40 agonist ivuxolimab. This clonotype was sampled from an adult with an advanced solid tumor such as melanoma, head and neck, liver or kidney cancer. CDR3 DNA sequence: TGTGCCAGCAGTTACGGGACCAGTCACTATGGCTACACCTTC. Translating it yields CASSYGTSHYGYTF.